A single sample gave rise to the 7 T cell receptor beta chains below, sequenced in a study of blood T cell repertoires in COVID-19. The table came from immunoSEQ multiplex PCR; TCRdb's copy has only in-frame clones and leaves some out. The sample holds approximately 270,000 clones; roughly nine tenths are singletons and the top ten take roughly 8.5%. Sequences were obtained from peripheral blood. The receptor source for this set is a man in his forties with active or convalescent COVID-19.

This sequence joins TRBV13 and TRBJ2-7; D is possibly TRBD2 (6 bases). The CDR3 runs 12 residues. The V end was cut by 5 bases, the J end by 12 bases, with 17 bases between. The germline V gene encodes CDR1 PRHDT and CDR2 FYEKMQ (reference sequence). CDR3 sequence reads: CASSPRDEGLYF. CDR3 bases: TGTGCCAGCAGCCCGCGGGACGAAGGGTTGTACTTC.

The chain uses TRBV14 and TRBJ2-5, with D tentatively TRBD1 (5 bases). The CDR3 loop spans 13 amino acids. Germline-derived CDR1 and CDR2 are SGHDN and FVKESK. Trimming pared 5 bases from V and 2 bases from J, leaving 9 bases between. CDR3 in DNA: TGTGCCAGCAGCAGTGGGGCGCAAGAGACCCAGTACTTC. This translates into CASSSGAQETQYF.

This clone was seen a few times. This chain uses TRBV4-1 with TRBJ2-5; 10 bases agree with TRBD1. CDR1 MGHRA and CDR2 YSYEKL come from the germline V gene. The V segment lost 1 base and the J segment 5 bases; nucleotides outside the gene matches: 4. CDR3 length: 15 residues. The CDR3 sequence is CASSQGQGAGETQYF. For the CDR3, the DNA is TGCGCCAGCAGCCAAGGACAGGGGGCGGGGGAGACCCAGTACTTC.

The rearrangement joins TRBV7-9 to TRBJ2-1; D is unclear. Germline V gene lookup returns CDR1 SEHNR and CDR2 FQNEAQ (reference sequence). The germline V and J ends were trimmed by 4 bases and 4 bases, with 14 bases remaining between them. This CDR3 has 15 amino acids. The CDR3 loop reads CASSSQASPYNEQFF. The CDR3 DNA reads TGTGCCAGCAGCTCCCAAGCATCACCGTACAATGAGCAGTTCTTC.

This clone was seen a single time. The chain uses TRBV5-1 and TRBJ1-3, with TRBD1 identical over 7 bases. J gave up 0 bases and V 4 bases, and 1 base lay outside the gene matches. The germline V gene has CDR1 SGHRS and CDR2 YFSETQ. This CDR3 is 14 amino acids long. CDR3 in DNA: TGCGCCAGCAGCCAGGGGGGCTCTGGAAACACCATATATTTT. Translation: CASSQGGSGNTIYF.

This clone was picked up one time. CDR3 sequence reads: CASSSGLAGDNEQFF. The CDR3 nucleotides read TGCGCCAGCAGCTCGGGACTAGCGGGGGACAATGAGCAGTTCTTC. The rearrangement links TRBV5-1 to TRBJ2-1; TRBD2 aligns across 14 bases. The J segment lost 5 bases and the V segment lost 3 bases, leaving 1 base of the junction unmatched. This CDR3 contains 15 residues. CDR1 is SGHRS, CDR2 YFSETQ, per germline.

The chain joins TRBV6-1 to TRBJ2-1; weak D call: TRBD2 (6 bases). Germline lookup yields CDR1 MNHNS and CDR2 SASEGT. The CDR3 is 15 residues long. Trimming removed 2 bases from V and 5 bases from J, with 13 bases in between. The CDR3 nucleotides read TGTGCCAGCAGTGAATTGTGGGAGCGGGACAATGAGCAGTTCTTC. This codes for CASSELWERDNEQFF.